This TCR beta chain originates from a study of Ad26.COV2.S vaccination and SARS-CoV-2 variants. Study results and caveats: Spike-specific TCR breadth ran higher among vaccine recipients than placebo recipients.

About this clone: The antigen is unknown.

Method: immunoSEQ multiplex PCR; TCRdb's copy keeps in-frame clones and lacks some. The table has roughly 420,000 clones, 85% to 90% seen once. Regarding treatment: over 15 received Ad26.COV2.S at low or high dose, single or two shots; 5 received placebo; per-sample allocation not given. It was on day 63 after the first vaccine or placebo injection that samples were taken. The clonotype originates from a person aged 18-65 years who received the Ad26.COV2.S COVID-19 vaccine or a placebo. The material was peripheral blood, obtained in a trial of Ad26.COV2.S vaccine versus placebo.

CDR3 coding DNA: TGCGCCAGCAGCCAAGAATGGGGCACACTAAACACCGGGGAGCTGTTTTTT. Protein: CASSQEWGTLNTGELFF. The chain combines TRBV4-3 with TRBJ2-2, with a tentative D call TRBD1 (5 bases). The CDR3 spans 17 residues. Trimming shortened V by 0 bases and J by 2 bases, and 13 bases separated the two germline ends. The V gene's germline CDR1 is LGHNA and CDR2 YSLEER.